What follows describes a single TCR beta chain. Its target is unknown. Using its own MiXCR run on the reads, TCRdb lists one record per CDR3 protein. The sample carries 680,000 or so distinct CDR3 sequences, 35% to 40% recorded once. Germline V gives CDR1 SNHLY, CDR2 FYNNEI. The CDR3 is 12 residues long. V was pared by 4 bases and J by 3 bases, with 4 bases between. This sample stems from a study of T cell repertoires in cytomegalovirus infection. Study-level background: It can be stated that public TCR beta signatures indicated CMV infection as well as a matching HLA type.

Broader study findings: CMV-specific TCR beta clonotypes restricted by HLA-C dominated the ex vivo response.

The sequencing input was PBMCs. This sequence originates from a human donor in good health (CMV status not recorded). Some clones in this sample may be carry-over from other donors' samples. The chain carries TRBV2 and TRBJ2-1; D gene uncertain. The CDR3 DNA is TGTGCCAGCAGTGGAGTCTACAATGAGCAGTTCTTC. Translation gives CASSGVYNEQFF.